This is a list of T cell receptor beta chains from one sample in a study of shared clonotypes between healthy human individuals. Clones were sequenced by immunoSEQ multiplex PCR, and TCRdb holds only the in-frame ones, with some missing. The sample lists more than 2,000,000 clones; about 92% were seen once. The sample comprised naive CD4+ T cells from PBMCs. These receptor sequences come from a man between 18 and 35 years old in good health. Some clones in this sample may be carry-over from other donors' samples. CDR3s include the opening cysteine and the closing phenylalanine or tryptophan. A D gene is named only where the DNA matches it firmly. Expanded clones are given a class, and other clones once, few, many or no size at all.

J: TRBJ2-2; size: NA; D: NA; V: TRBV2; CDR3: CASREGTYTGELFF; DNA: TGTGCCAGCAGGGAGGGCACTTACACCGGGGAGCTGTTTTTT
J: TRBJ1-5; size: NA; D: TRBD1; V: TRBV7-9; CDR3: CASSLTGQPNSNQPQHF; DNA: TGTGCCAGCAGCTTAACGGGACAGCCTAATAGCAATCAGCCCCAGCATTTT
J: TRBJ2-5; size: NA; D: TRBD1; V: TRBV28; CDR3: CASRPTLGTGGHETQYF; DNA: TGTGCCAGCAGACCTACCCTCGGGACAGGGGGACATGAGACCCAGTACTTC
J: TRBJ2-7; size: NA; D: TRBD1; V: TRBV2; CDR3: CASREDRVYEQYF; DNA: TGTGCCAGCAGGGAGGACAGGGTATACGAGCAGTACTTC
J: TRBJ2-1; size: NA; D: NA; V: TRBV7-9; CDR3: CASSTDSNEQFF; DNA: TGTGCCAGCAGCACGGACAGCAATGAGCAGTTCTTC
J: TRBJ1-5; size: NA; D: NA; V: TRBV10-3; CDR3: CAITSGVDQPQHF; DNA: TGTGCCATCACGTCTGGGGTGGATCAGCCCCAGCATTTT
J: TRBJ1-5; size: few; D: TRBD1; V: TRBV6-5; CDR3: CASSQQGQGNQPQHF; DNA: TGTGCCAGCAGCCAACAAGGACAGGGCAATCAGCCCCAGCATTTT
J: TRBJ2-7; size: NA; D: TRBD1; V: TRBV2; CDR3: CASSEPRGRREQYF; DNA: TGTGCCAGCAGTGAACCGAGGGGGCGGAGGGAGCAGTACTTC
J: TRBJ1-4; size: NA; D: NA; V: TRBV6-6; CDR3: CASSFRGELNEKLFF; DNA: TGTGCCAGCAGTTTCCGGGGAGAGCTTAATGAAAAACTGTTTTTT
J: TRBJ1-1; size: NA; D: NA; V: TRBV5-1; CDR3: CASNPGAASTEAFF; DNA: TGCGCCAGCAACCCTGGGGCCGCCAGCACTGAAGCTTTCTTT
J: TRBJ2-7; size: NA; D: NA; V: TRBV28; CDR3: CASSFRAPPYEQYF; DNA: TGTGCCAGCAGTTTTCGGGCCCCCCCCTACGAGCAGTACTTC
J: TRBJ2-5; size: NA; D: NA; V: TRBV7-2; CDR3: CASSLQVRQETQYF; DNA: TGTGCCAGCAGCTTACAAGTGAGACAAGAGACCCAGTACTTC
J: TRBJ1-3; size: once; D: NA; V: TRBV6-6; CDR3: CASSYEGEIAGNTIYF; DNA: TGTGCCAGCAGTTACGAAGGGGAAATCGCTGGAAACACCATATATTTT
J: TRBJ2-7; size: NA; D: TRBD2; V: TRBV5-6; CDR3: CASSSLSGRSYEQYF; DNA: TGTGCCAGCAGCTCACTTAGCGGGAGAAGCTACGAGCAGTACTTC
J: TRBJ1-1; size: NA; D: NA; V: TRBV4-1; CDR3: CASSQESPRASNTEAFF; DNA: TGCGCCAGCAGCCAAGAATCCCCCAGAGCTTCGAACACTGAAGCTTTCTTT
J: TRBJ2-6; size: NA; D: TRBD1; V: TRBV6-6; CDR3: CASMMNRGSGANVLTF; DNA: TGTGCCAGTATGATGAACAGGGGATCTGGGGCCAACGTCCTGACTTTC
J: TRBJ1-5; size: NA; D: NA; V: TRBV6-1; CDR3: CASSEEEGLSNQPQHF; DNA: TGTGCCAGCAGTGAAGAAGAGGGGTTGAGCAATCAGCCCCAGCATTTT
J: TRBJ2-3; size: NA; D: NA; V: TRBV2; CDR3: CATALDRPTDTQYF; DNA: TGTGCCACAGCGCTTGACCGACCCACAGATACGCAGTATTTT
J: TRBJ2-1; size: once; D: NA; V: TRBV5-1; CDR3: CASRPNVEAYNEQFF; DNA: TGCGCCAGCAGACCAAACGTAGAGGCCTACAATGAGCAGTTCTTC
J: TRBJ2-7; size: once; D: TRBD1; V: TRBV10-3; CDR3: CAIKGQGNTYEQYF; DNA: TGTGCCATCAAAGGACAGGGGAATACCTACGAGCAGTACTTC